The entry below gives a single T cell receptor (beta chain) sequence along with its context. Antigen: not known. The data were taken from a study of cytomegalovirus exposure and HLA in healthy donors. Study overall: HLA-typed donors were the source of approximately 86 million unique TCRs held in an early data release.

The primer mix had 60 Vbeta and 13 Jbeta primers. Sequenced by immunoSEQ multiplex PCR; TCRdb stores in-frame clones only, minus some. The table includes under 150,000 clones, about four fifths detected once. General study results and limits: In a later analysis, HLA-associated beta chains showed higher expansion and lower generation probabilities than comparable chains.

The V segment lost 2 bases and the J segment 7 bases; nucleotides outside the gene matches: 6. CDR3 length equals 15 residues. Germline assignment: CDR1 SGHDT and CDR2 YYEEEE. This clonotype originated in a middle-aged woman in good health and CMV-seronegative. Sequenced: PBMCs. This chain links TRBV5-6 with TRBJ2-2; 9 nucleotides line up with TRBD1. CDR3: CASSFGDRAGGELFF. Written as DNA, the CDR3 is TGTGCCAGCAGCTTCGGGGACAGGGCCGGCGGGGAGCTGTTTTTT.